The source of this TCR beta chain is a study of control samples from healthy donors and cancer patients. This CDR3 is built from 16 residues. Germline V gene sequence: CDR1 SGHRS, CDR2 YFSETQ. V lost 1 base and J lost 2; bases outside the gene matches: 7. Sequencing used immunoSEQ multiplex PCR; TCRdb keeps in-frame clones, though not all of them. The sample comprises around 130,000 clones, 70% to 90% of which are singletons, and roughly 3.4% rests with the top ten. The gene calls are TRBV5-1 and TRBJ2-7; 9 nucleotides match TRBD1. The sample taken for sequencing was blood. This sequence was found in a man between 45 and 60 years old in good health. CDR3 DNA sequence: TGCGCCAGCAGCTTGAGTTCTGGGACAGGGACCTACGAGCAGTACTTC. Its protein product is CASSLSSGTGTYEQYF.